Following are 27 T cell receptor beta chains from one sample sequenced in a study of immune evolution from preneoplasia to lung adenocarcinoma. Method: immunoSEQ multiplex PCR; TCRdb's copy keeps in-frame clones and lacks some. The sample contains fewer than 13,000 clones, 82% of which appear only once. Sequencing used FFPE minimally invasive lung adenocarcinoma tissue. The receptor source for this set is a person aged 70 to 79 with lung adenocarcinoma.

The chain has TRBV1 and TRBJ2-2. TRBV1 is an annotated pseudogene. CDR3 length: 18 residues. The chain's CDR3 is CTSSPEADGGLNTGELFF. CDR3 coding DNA: TGCACCAGCAGCCCCGAAGCTGACGGGGGCCTTAACACCGGGGAGCTGTTTTTT.

V usage is TRBV27 and J usage is TRBJ2-1; tentatively, D is TRBD2 (6 bases). The V end was cut by 2 bases, the J end by 4 bases, with 9 bases between. Looked up from germline, CDR1 is MNHEY and CDR2 is SMNVEV (reference sequence). CDR3 length: 14 amino acids. The CDR3 is CASSLQRAYNEQFF. The CDR3 DNA follows: TGTGCCAGCAGTTTACAGCGGGCATACAATGAGCAGTTCTTC.

The chain is built from TRBV5-1 and TRBJ1-3; D might be TRBD1 (5 bases). Germline lookup yields CDR1 SGHRS and CDR2 YFSETQ. The CDR3 loop spans 17 amino acids. Trimming took off 1 base at V and 0 bases at J, with 14 bases between the two ends. CDR3 nucleotides: TGCGCCAGCAGCTTGAGTTCGGCAGGGATCTCTGGAAACACCATATATTTT. Amino acid sequence: CASSLSSAGISGNTIYF.

The chain employs TRBV18 and TRBJ2-5; possible D gene TRBD1, 6 bases. The CDR3 length is 13 residues. In germline, CDR1 is KGHSH, CDR2 LQKENI. The ends were cut back, 3 bases at V and 5 bases at J, with 10 bases in the middle. The CDR3 nucleotides are TGTGCCAGCTCACCCCGACAGGAGGAGACCCAGTACTTC. As protein: CASSPRQEETQYF. The whole variable domain, filled in from reference TRBV18 and TRBJ2-5, reads NAGVMQNPRHLVRRRGQEARLRCSPMKGHSHVYWYRQLPEEGLKFMVYLQKENIIDESGMPKERFSAEFPKEGPSILRIQQVVRGDSAAYFCASSPRQEETQYFGPGTRLLVL.

About this clone: A read error may produce the germline difference seen at one junction end. Other nucleotide sequences in the sample specify the same CDR3. This chain connects TRBV2 to TRBJ2-7; the match to TRBD1 covers 8 bases. The CDR3 consists of 14 residues. Germline assignment: CDR1 SNHLY and CDR2 FYNNEI. The DNA of the CDR3 is TGTGCCAGCAGACGCACAGGGGGAGCGTACGAGCAATACTTC. Its translation: CASRRTGGAYEQYF.

V usage is TRBV7-9 and J usage is TRBJ1-2; D not certain. With 5 bases removed from V and 9 bases from J, the gap between germline ends came to 13 bases. This CDR3 region has 12 residues. Germline V gene lookup returns CDR1 SEHNR and CDR2 FQNEAQ (reference sequence). The DNA of the CDR3 is TGTGCCAGCAGCGCAGACACAAACAGCTACACCTTC. Translating gives CASSADTNSYTF.

V and J are TRBV11-2 and TRBJ2-3, with D unresolved. Trimming took off 2 bases at V and 2 bases at J, with 8 bases between the two ends. The CDR3 extends over 14 amino acids. Germline lookup yields CDR1 SGHAT and CDR2 FQNNGV. The CDR3 coding sequence is TGTGCCAGCAGCTTACCACCTAACACAGATACGCAGTATTTT. Protein product: CASSLPPNTDTQYF.

This clone has a single count. The CDR3 loop reads CASRPKSEQFF. In nucleotides, the CDR3 is TGTGCCAGCAGGCCGAAATCTGAGCAGTTCTTC. The V call is TRBV7-3, the J call TRBJ2-1; no reliable D call. The V and J ends lost 6 bases and 9 bases respectively, with 9 bases between them. CDR3 size: 11 residues. Germline V gene sequence: CDR1 SGHTA, CDR2 FQGTGA.

This chain joins TRBV5-4 and TRBJ2-1, with TRBD1 matching 9 bases. The CDR3 runs to 15 residues. Trimming removed 4 bases from V and 8 bases from J; junction bases left unmatched: 10. CDR1 SGHNT and CDR2 YYREEE come from the germline V gene (reference sequence). CDR3 bases: TGTGCCAGCAGCCTCCGGGACAGGGAAGGGCATGAGCAGTTCTTC. Translation gives CASSLRDREGHEQFF.

The V call is TRBV29-1, the J call TRBJ2-1, with 7 bases that match TRBD2. There are 15 residues in the CDR3. The ends lost 3 bases at V and 7 bases at J; junction bases unmatched: 12. Germline assignment: CDR1 SQVTM and CDR2 ANQGSEA. The CDR3 nucleotides read TGCAGCGTTGAGGACGGCCGGGGAGGGAGTAATGAGCAGTTCTTC. As protein: CSVEDGRGGSNEQFF.

The genes are TRBV19 and TRBJ1-5; D not certain. The germline CDR1 and CDR2 sequences are LNHDA and SQIVND (reference sequence). The V and J ends lost 1 base and 3 bases respectively, with 13 bases between them. The CDR3 totals 16 residues. CDR3 nucleotides: TGTGCCAGTAGTATAGCTCCAAGCTCCTACAATCAGCCCCAGCATTTT. Amino acid sequence: CASSIAPSSYNQPQHF.

In DNA, the CDR3 is TGTGCCAGCAGCCAAGGACCCATCGGCAGGGGGCGAATCTACGAGCAGTACTTC. This gives the protein CASSQGPIGRGRIYEQYF. The V and J genes are TRBV14 and TRBJ2-7; the match to TRBD1 covers 8 bases. CDR3 length: 18 residues. Trimming took 1 base from V and 3 from J; bases not matched to a gene: 14. From germline, CDR1 is SGHDN and CDR2 FVKESK.

This CDR3 reads CASSLRQERPYEQYF. As DNA, the CDR3 is TGTGCCAGCAGCTTAAGACAAGAACGTCCCTACGAGCAGTACTTC. V and J are TRBV13 and TRBJ2-7; D is uncertain. The length of the CDR3 is 15 residues. CDR1 PRHDT and CDR2 FYEKMQ come from the germline V gene (reference sequence). V was trimmed by 2 bases and J by 2 bases, leaving 13 bases between them.

The rearrangement joins TRBV11-2 to TRBJ2-3; TRBD2 is a possible D gene (7 bases). Trimming removed 5 bases at V and 3 bases at J, with 18 bases between. The CDR3 covers 16 residues. CDR1 is SGHAT, CDR2 FQNNGV, per germline. The DNA for the CDR3 is TGTGCCAGCAGCCTTGGAGAAGGGGGGGCTACAGATACGCAGTATTTT. The encoded protein is CASSLGEGGATDTQYF.

This chain uses TRBV7-9 with TRBJ2-1; 9 bases match TRBD1. Germline assignment: CDR1 SEHNR and CDR2 FQNEAQ (reference sequence). V gave up 6 bases and J gave up 2 bases; unmatched junction bases: 5. The CDR3 consists of 15 residues. The CDR3 DNA reads TGTGCCAGCAGTTTACAGGGGGCCGCCTACAATGAGCAGTTCTTC. It yields the protein CASSLQGAAYNEQFF.

The chain carries TRBV2 and TRBJ1-5; tentative D call: TRBD1 (5 bases). V was shortened by 2 bases and J by 1 base, with 12 bases between the two germline ends. The CDR3 runs 16 residues. The germline V gene encodes CDR1 SNHLY and CDR2 FYNNEI. DNA of the CDR3: TGTGCCAGCAGTGAAAGAGGGCGGGGGAGCAATCAGCCCCAGCATTTT. Its protein is CASSERGRGSNQPQHF.

The chain combines TRBV6-5 with TRBJ2-7, with a possible D match to TRBD2 (6 bases). The V end was cut by 3 bases, the J end by 3 bases, with 12 bases between. This CDR3 is built from 14 residues. The germline V gene has CDR1 MNHEY and CDR2 SVGAGI. The CDR3 reads CASSYSSEDYEQYF. CDR3 coding DNA: TGTGCCAGCAGTTATTCTAGCGAGGACTACGAGCAGTACTTC.

The V call is TRBV28, the J call TRBJ1-1; 10 nucleotides align to TRBD1. This CDR3 has 16 residues. Germline V CDR1 and CDR2: MDHEN, SYDVKM. Trimming took 6 bases from V and 0 from J; bases not matched to a gene: 7. The CDR3 reads CASSPDRGLVNTEAFF. The CDR3, as DNA: TGTGCCAGCAGCCCTGACAGGGGGCTCGTGAACACTGAAGCTTTCTTT.

This rearrangement joins TRBV21-1 to TRBJ2-1; the D call of TRBD2 is as the table states it, not checked on the DNA. TRBV21-1 has pseudogene status. The CDR3 loop spans 14 amino acids. CDR3 loop: CASSSPAGGPEQFF. The DNA of the CDR3 is TGTGCCAGCAGCAGCCCAGCGGGGGGGCCAGAGCAGTTCTTC.

The chain employs TRBV14 and TRBJ2-1; maybe TRBD1 (5 bases). V was cut by 1 base and J by 6 bases, with 7 bases left in between. The length of the CDR3 is 13 residues. Per the germline V gene, CDR1 is SGHDN and CDR2 is FVKESK. The CDR3 DNA sequence: TGTGCCAGCAGCCAAGGACAGTTCAATGAGCAGTTCTTC. Translated: CASSQGQFNEQFF.

For the CDR3, the DNA is TGTGCCAGTAGTGTCTCTGGGCTATCGGATGAAAAACTGTTTTTT. This encodes CASSVSGLSDEKLFF. V and J are TRBV19 and TRBJ1-4, with unresolved D. The CDR3 is 15 amino acids. CDR1 is LNHDA and CDR2 is SQIVND in the germline V gene (reference sequence). V lost 5 bases, J lost 6 bases, and 16 bases lay in between.

The chain carries TRBV5-5 and TRBJ1-1; D is possibly TRBD1 (5 bases). This CDR3 is built from 15 residues. Germline assignment: CDR1 SGHKS and CDR2 YYEKEE (reference sequence). The germline V and J ends were trimmed by 5 bases and 0 bases, with 14 bases remaining between them. The CDR3 region has the DNA TGTGCCAGCAGATACGCTGGGGCCCTGAACACTGAAGCTTTCTTT. Its translation: CASRYAGALNTEAFF. The whole variable domain, remainder taken from reference TRBV5-5 and TRBJ1-1, is DAGVTQSPTHLIKTRGQQVTLRCSPISGHKSVSWYQQVLGQGPQFIFQYYEKEERGRGNFPDRFSARQFPNYSSELNVNALLLGDSALYLCASRYAGALNTEAFFGQGTRLTVV.

V is TRBV5-6 and J is TRBJ2-1; unclear D gene. The germline V gene encodes CDR1 SGHDT and CDR2 YYEEEE. With 7 bases removed from V and 8 bases from J, the gap between germline ends came to 10 bases. The CDR3 is 11 amino acids. The CDR3 nucleotides are TGTGCCAGCGGCGAGACGGATGAGCAGTTCTTC. Protein: CASGETDEQFF. The full variable domain, with the rest looked up from reference TRBV5-6 and TRBJ2-1, is DAGVTQSPTHLIKTRGQQVTLRCSPKSGHDTVSWYQQALGQGPQFIFQYYEEEERQRGNFPDRFSGHQFPNYSSELNVNALLLGDSALYLCASGETDEQFFGPGTRLTVL.

The CDR3 reads CASSSTWLRSSGANVLTF. The CDR3, as DNA: TGCGCCAGCAGCTCTACTTGGTTACGGAGCTCTGGGGCCAACGTCCTGACTTTC. The J gene is TRBJ2-6, the V gene TRBV5-1; D is undetermined. The V end lost 3 bases, the J end lost 0 bases, and 16 bases lay between the germline ends. Looked up from germline, CDR1 is SGHRS and CDR2 is YFSETQ. The CDR3 has 18 residues.

V gene TRBV14 combines with J gene TRBJ1-4, with 8 bases lining up with TRBD1. The junction had 9 bases not matched to a gene; V was cut back by 4 bases and J by 8 bases. The CDR3 has 15 amino acids. Germline assignment: CDR1 SGHDN and CDR2 FVKESK. CDR3 sequence (DNA): TGTGCCAGCAGCCGACGACAGGGGACGAGCGAAAAACTGTTTTTT. It is translated as CASSRRQGTSEKLFF.

This clone was found once. V and J are TRBV28 and TRBJ2-1, with 7 bases fitting TRBD1. After removal of 6 bases from V and 4 bases from J, the junction contained 6 bases not matched to a gene. CDR3 length: 14 residues. Per the germline V gene, CDR1 is MDHEN and CDR2 is SYDVKM. The CDR3 here is CASRLDRAYNEQFF. Here the CDR3 DNA reads TGTGCCAGCAGGCTTGACAGGGCTTACAATGAGCAGTTCTTC.

This chain connects TRBV25-1 to TRBJ2-5; D uncertain. CDR3 length: 12 amino acids. The germline gives CDR1 MGHDK, CDR2 SYGVNS. V lost 3 bases and J lost 3, with 5 bases in between. The CDR3 DNA sequence: TGTGCCAGCAGTGACCCTAAAGAGACCCAGTACTTC. This sequence encodes CASSDPKETQYF.